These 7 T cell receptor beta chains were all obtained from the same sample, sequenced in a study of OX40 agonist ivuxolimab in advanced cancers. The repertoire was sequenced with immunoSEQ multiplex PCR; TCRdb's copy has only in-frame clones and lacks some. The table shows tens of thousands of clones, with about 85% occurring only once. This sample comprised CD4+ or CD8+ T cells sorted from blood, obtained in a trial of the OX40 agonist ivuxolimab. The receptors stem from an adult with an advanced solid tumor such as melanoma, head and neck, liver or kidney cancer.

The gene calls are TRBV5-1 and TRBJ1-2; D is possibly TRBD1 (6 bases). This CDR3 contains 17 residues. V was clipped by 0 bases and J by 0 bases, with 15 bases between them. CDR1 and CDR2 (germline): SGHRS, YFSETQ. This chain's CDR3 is CASSLEVGGHPNYGYTF. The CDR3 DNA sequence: TGCGCCAGCAGCTTGGAGGTGGGGGGACATCCTAACTATGGCTACACCTTC.

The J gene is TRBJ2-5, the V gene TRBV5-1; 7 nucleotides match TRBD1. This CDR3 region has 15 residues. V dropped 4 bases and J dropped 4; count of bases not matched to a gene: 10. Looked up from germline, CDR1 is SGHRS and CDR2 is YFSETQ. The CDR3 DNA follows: TGCGCCAGCAGCGGGGGACAGCGAGGGGCAGAGACCCAGTACTTC. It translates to CASSGGQRGAETQYF.

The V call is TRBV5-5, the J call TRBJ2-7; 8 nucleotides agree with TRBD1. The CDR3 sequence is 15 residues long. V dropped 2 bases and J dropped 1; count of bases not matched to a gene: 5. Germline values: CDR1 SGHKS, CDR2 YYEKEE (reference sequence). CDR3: CASSFGTGGSYEQYF. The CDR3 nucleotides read TGTGCCAGCAGCTTTGGAACAGGGGGTTCCTACGAGCAGTACTTC.

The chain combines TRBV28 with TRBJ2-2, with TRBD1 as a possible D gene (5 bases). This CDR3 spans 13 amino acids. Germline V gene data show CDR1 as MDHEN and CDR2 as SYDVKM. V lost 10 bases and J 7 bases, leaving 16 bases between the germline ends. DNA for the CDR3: TGTGCCAACCAGGGCACCGTCGGCGGGGAGCTGTTTTTT. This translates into CANQGTVGGELFF.

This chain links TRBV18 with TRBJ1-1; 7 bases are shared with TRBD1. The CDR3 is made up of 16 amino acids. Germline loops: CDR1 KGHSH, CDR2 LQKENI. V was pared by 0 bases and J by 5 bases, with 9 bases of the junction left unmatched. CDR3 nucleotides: TGTGCCAGCTCACCACCCACTCTAGCAGGGGGTACTGAAGCTTTCTTT. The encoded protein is CASSPPTLAGGTEAFF.

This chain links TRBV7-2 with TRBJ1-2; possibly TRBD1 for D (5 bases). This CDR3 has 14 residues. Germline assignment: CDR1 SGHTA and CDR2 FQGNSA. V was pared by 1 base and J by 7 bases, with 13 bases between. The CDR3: CASSLVRGPLGYTF. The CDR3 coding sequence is TGTGCCAGCAGCTTAGTGAGGGGACCCCTTGGCTACACCTTC.

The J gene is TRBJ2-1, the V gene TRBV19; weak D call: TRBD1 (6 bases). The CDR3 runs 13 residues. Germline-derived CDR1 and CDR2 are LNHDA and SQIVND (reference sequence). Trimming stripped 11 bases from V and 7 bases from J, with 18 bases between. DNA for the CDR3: TGTGCCTTTAAGGGCAGGGGTGGAAATGAGCAGTTCTTC. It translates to CAFKGRGGNEQFF.